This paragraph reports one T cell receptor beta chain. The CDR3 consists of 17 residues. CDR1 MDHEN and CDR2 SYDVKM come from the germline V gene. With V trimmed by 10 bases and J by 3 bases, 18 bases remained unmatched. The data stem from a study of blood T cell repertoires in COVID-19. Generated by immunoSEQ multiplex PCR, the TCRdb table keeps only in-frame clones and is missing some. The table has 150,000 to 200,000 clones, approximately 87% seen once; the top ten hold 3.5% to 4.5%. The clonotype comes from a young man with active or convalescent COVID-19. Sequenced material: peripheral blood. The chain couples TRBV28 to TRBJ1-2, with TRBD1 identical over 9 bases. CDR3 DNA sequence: TGTGCCACCGAAGACCCCCTCGGGACAGGGCAGCACTATGGCTACACCTTC. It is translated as CATEDPLGTGQHYGYTF.